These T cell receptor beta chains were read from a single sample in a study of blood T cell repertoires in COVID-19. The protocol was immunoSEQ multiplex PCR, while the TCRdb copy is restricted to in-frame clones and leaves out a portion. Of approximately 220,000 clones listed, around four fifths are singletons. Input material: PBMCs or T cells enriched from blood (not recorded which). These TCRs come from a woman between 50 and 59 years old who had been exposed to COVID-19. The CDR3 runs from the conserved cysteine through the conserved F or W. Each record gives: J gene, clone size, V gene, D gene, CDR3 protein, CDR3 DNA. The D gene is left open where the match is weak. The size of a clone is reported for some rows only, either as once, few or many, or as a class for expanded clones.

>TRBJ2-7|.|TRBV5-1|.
CASSPPGQGYEQYF
TGCGCCAGCAGCCCTCCGGGCCAGGGCTACGAGCAGTACTTC
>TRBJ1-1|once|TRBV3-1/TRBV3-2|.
CASSQDRGLGAFF
TGTGCCAGCAGCCAAGATCGTGGGCTTGGAGCTTTCTTT
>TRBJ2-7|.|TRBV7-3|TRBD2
CASMGLAYEQYF
TGTGCCAGCATGGGACTAGCCTACGAGCAGTACTTC
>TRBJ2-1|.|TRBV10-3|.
CATATTDLYNEQFF
TGTGCCACCGCCACGACAGATCTATACAATGAGCAGTTCTTC
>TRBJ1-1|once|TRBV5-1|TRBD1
CASSPPEGAGEAFF
TGCGCCAGCAGCCCCCCAGAGGGGGCCGGTGAAGCTTTCTTT
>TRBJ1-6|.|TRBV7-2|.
CASSFWTANSPLHF
TGTGCCAGCAGCTTCTGGACAGCAAATTCACCCCTCCACTTT
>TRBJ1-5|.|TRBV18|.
CASSPGAGNQPQHF
TGTGCCAGCTCACCAGGGGCCGGCAATCAGCCCCAGCATTTT
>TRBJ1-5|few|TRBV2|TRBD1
CASSGTGGGGNQPQHF
TGTGCCAGCAGTGGGACAGGGGGCGGTGGCAATCAGCCCCAGCATTTT
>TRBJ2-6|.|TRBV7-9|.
CASSPPGASGANVLTF
TGTGCCAGCAGTCCACCGGGAGCATCTGGGGCCAACGTCCTGACTTTC
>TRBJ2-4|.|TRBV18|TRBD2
CASSPSSGGGNIQYF
TGTGCCAGCTCACCATCGTCGGGAGGGGGAAACATTCAGTACTTC
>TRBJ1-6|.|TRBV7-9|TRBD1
CASIGQGYDGTLHF
TGTGCCAGCATAGGACAGGGCTACGACGGGACCCTCCACTTT
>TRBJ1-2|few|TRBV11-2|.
CASSLVRGGANGYTF
TGTGCCAGCAGCTTAGTCCGTGGAGGGGCTAATGGCTACACCTTC
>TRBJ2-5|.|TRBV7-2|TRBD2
CASSRSSGGHKETQYF
TGTGCCAGCAGCCGGTCTAGCGGGGGTCACAAAGAGACCCAGTACTTC
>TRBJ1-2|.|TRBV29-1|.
CSVEQGSGYTF
TGCAGCGTTGAACAGGGCTCTGGCTACACCTTC
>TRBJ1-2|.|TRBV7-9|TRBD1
CASSGDRGSYGYTF
TGTGCCAGCAGCGGGGACAGGGGATCCTATGGCTACACCTTC
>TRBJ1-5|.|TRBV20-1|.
CSASTRQLNQPQHF
TGCAGTGCTAGTACTCGACAGCTCAATCAGCCCCAGCATTTT
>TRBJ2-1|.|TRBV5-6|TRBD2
CASARLATTSSSYNEQFF
TGTGCCAGCGCCCGACTAGCGACCACCTCTAGCTCCTACAATGAGCAGTTCTTC
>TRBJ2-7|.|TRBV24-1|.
CATSDLRGKASYEQYF
TGTGCCACCAGTGATTTACGGGGAAAGGCCTCCTACGAGCAGTACTTC
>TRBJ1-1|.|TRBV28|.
CATSSGLMNTEAFF
TGTGCCACCTCGTCGGGATTAATGAACACTGAAGCTTTCTTT
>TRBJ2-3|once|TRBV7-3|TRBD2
CASSSRTSGGVDTQYF
TGTGCCAGCAGCTCGCGGACTAGCGGGGGGGTAGATACGCAGTATTTT
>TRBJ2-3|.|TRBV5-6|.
CASSLSGQSLTDTQYF
TGTGCCAGCAGCTTGTCCGGACAGAGCCTCACAGATACGCAGTATTTT
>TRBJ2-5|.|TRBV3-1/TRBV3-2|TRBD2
CASSQAAGGGETQYF
TGTGCCAGCAGCCAAGCCGCGGGGGGGGGAGAGACCCAGTACTTC
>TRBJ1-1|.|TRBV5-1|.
CASSLRGNTEAFF
TGCGCCAGCAGCTTGAGGGGGAACACTGAAGCTTTCTTT
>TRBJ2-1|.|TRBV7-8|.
CASSPLRGGVGNEQFF
TGTGCCAGCAGCCCCTTAAGGGGCGGGGTAGGCAATGAGCAGTTCTTC
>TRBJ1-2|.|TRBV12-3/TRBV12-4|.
CASSLTGMGYTF
TGTGCCAGCAGTTTAACAGGGATGGGCTACACCTTC
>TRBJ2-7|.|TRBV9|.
CASSPGPGSKQYF
TGTGCCAGCAGCCCCGGTCCGGGGAGCAAGCAGTACTTC
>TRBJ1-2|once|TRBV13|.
CASSLARGFYGYTF
TGTGCCAGCAGCTTAGCTCGGGGGTTCTATGGCTACACCTTC
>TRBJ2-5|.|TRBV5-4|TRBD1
CASGQTGVAETQYF
TGTGCCAGCGGACAAACAGGGGTCGCAGAGACCCAGTACTTC